This T cell receptor (beta chain) appears in the sequencing data of a study of tumor and adjacent non-tumor tissue in lung cancer. The study, taken as a whole, reports: In normal lung, the top 100 clones were significantly more dominant than in tumor.

RNA was extracted from bulk tissue without any cell sorting. Distant lung tissue was collected more than 3 cm away from the tumor edge. A modified ARM-PCR protocol with three rounds of nested PCR amplified TCRbeta. TCRdb fed the multiplex PCR reads into MiXCR, producing one record per CDR3 protein. This sample has fewer than 100,000 distinct CDR3 sequences, with 76% found just once. CDR3 size: 13 residues. Germline V gene data show CDR1 as ENHRY and CDR2 as SYGVKD. Comment on this clonotype: Its cognate antigen is unknown. One end of the junction fails to match germline, which may point to a read error.

This TCR derives from a woman in her fifties or sixties with non-small cell lung cancer. Sequencing input: distant non-tumor lung tissue. The genes are TRBV10-3 and TRBJ2-4, with a tentative D call TRBD2 (5 bases). CDR3 DNA sequence: TGTGGCATCAGTGCAAACAAGGGAGACATTCAGTACTTC. It is translated as CGISANKGDIQYF.